The rows below give T cell receptor beta chains drawn from one sample of a study of blood T cell repertoires in COVID-19. Libraries were prepared by immunoSEQ multiplex PCR; TCRdb keeps only in-frame clonotypes and omits some of them. The table includes about 190,000 clones, about four fifths detected once. Source material: PBMCs or T cells enriched from blood (not recorded which). The receptors shown here come from a young woman who had recovered from COVID-19. CDR3s include the opening cysteine and the closing phenylalanine or tryptophan. The order of the fields is J gene, V gene, D gene, clone size, CDR3 protein, CDR3 DNA. A D gene is named only where the DNA matches it firmly. Clone size is shown for a subset of rows, as once, few, many or a class of expanded clone.

TRBJ1-3	TRBV7-6	TRBD1	-	CASSSYRDSSGNTIYF	TGTGCCAGCAGCTCATATCGGGACAGCTCTGGAAACACCATATATTTT
TRBJ1-2	TRBV4-1	TRBD1	-	CASSQGQGGKGYGYTF	TGCGCCAGCAGCCAAGGACAGGGAGGCAAGGGCTATGGCTACACCTTC
TRBJ2-3	TRBV24-1	-	-	CATSEATDTQYF	TGTGCCACCAGCGAGGCCACAGATACGCAGTATTTT
TRBJ2-1	TRBV18	-	few	CASSPDPSREQFF	TGTGCCAGCTCCCCCGACCCTAGTAGGGAGCAGTTCTTC
TRBJ1-4	TRBV19	-	-	CASSMKTGPFAEKLFF	TGTGCCAGTAGTATGAAGACAGGTCCGTTTGCTGAAAAACTGTTTTTT
TRBJ1-5	TRBV7-4	TRBD1	-	CASSFRHNIDRGNQPQHF	TGTGCCAGCAGCTTCCGGCACAACATTGACAGGGGCAATCAGCCCCAGCATTTT
TRBJ2-1	TRBV4-2	TRBD2	many	CASSQDVRLAGGLGSYNEQFF	TGTGCCAGCAGCCAAGATGTACGACTAGCGGGGGGCCTGGGTTCCTACAATGAGCAGTTCTTC
TRBJ1-5	TRBV7-9	TRBD1	-	CASSLPGGNQPQHF	TGTGCCAGCAGCTTACCAGGGGGTAATCAGCCCCAGCATTTT
TRBJ1-1	TRBV30	-	-	CAWSVQQNTEAFF	TGTGCCTGGAGTGTACAACAGAACACTGAAGCTTTCTTT
TRBJ2-5	TRBV19	TRBD1	few	CASSPGQGQETQYF	TGTGCCAGTAGTCCCGGACAGGGCCAAGAGACCCAGTACTTC
TRBJ2-2	TRBV13	-	-	CASSLARDTGELFF	TGTGCCAGCAGCTTAGCCAGGGACACCGGGGAGCTGTTTTTT
TRBJ1-6	TRBV2	-	-	CAQRGGWNSPLHF	TGTGCCCAGCGAGGGGGATGGAATTCACCCCTCCACTTT
TRBJ2-2	TRBV29-1	-	-	CSVDRAGELFF	TGCAGCGTTGACAGGGCCGGGGAGCTGTTTTTT
TRBJ2-5	TRBV11-2	TRBD1	once	CASSLVQGARQETQYF	TGTGCCAGCAGCTTAGTGCAGGGGGCGAGGCAAGAGACCCAGTACTTC
TRBJ1-3	TRBV3-1/TRBV3-2	-	-	CASGRGGSGNTIYF	TGTGCCAGCGGGCGGGGAGGCTCTGGAAACACCATATATTTT
TRBJ2-1	TRBV5-1	TRBD2	-	CASSIGLVSSSYNEQFF	TGCGCCAGCAGCATCGGACTAGTCTCCAGCTCCTACAATGAGCAGTTCTTC
TRBJ2-5	TRBV5-1	TRBD1	-	CASSGGTGVETQYF	TGCGCCAGCAGCGGGGGGACAGGGGTAGAGACCCAGTACTTC
TRBJ2-2	TRBV19	TRBD1	-	CASRWGQGSPGELFF	TGTGCCAGTAGATGGGGACAGGGAAGCCCCGGGGAGCTGTTTTTT
TRBJ1-1	TRBV30	-	-	CAWSVGPLTEAFF	TGTGCCTGGAGTGTGGGGCCTCTAACTGAAGCTTTCTTT
TRBJ2-1	TRBV7-8	TRBD1	-	CASSPRGLAVYNEQFF	TGTGCCAGCAGCCCCAGGGGGCTGGCAGTTTACAATGAGCAGTTCTTC
TRBJ2-3	TRBV6-2/TRBV6-3	-	few	CASSYSPRGTDTQYF	TGTGCCAGCAGTTACTCCCCGCGGGGCACAGATACGCAGTATTTT
TRBJ1-5	TRBV4-1	-	once	CASSILPGQPQHF	TGCGCCAGCAGCATCCTACCGGGACAGCCCCAGCATTTT
TRBJ1-5	TRBV28	-	-	CASSSLMSGHPQHF	TGTGCCAGCAGCTCACTCATGTCAGGCCATCCCCAGCATTTT
TRBJ1-1	TRBV30	-	-	CAWIEGNTEAFF	TGTGCCTGGATCGAGGGTAACACTGAAGCTTTCTTT
TRBJ2-4	TRBV2	-	once	CASSDRTRSAKNIQYF	TGTGCCAGCAGTGACCGCACCCGGTCGGCCAAAAACATTCAGTACTTC
TRBJ2-2	TRBV5-6	TRBD1	-	CASSLGLTGYPGELFF	TGTGCCAGCAGCTTGGGGTTGACAGGGTATCCCGGGGAGCTGTTTTTT
TRBJ2-1	TRBV18	-	-	CASSPLDLAYNEQFF	TGTGCCAGCTCACCGTTAGACTTGGCCTACAATGAGCAGTTCTTC
TRBJ2-7	TRBV28	-	-	CASSTPGTVEQYF	TGTGCCAGCAGTACGCCGGGAACGGTGGAGCAGTACTTC
TRBJ1-2	TRBV7-3	TRBD1	few	CASSLMRGRGYTF	TGTGCCAGCAGCTTAATGAGGGGGCGAGGCTACACCTTC
TRBJ1-1	TRBV19	-	-	CASKVQEMSEAFF	TGTGCCAGTAAGGTACAGGAAATGTCTGAAGCTTTCTTT
TRBJ2-1	TRBV28	TRBD1	-	CASSLDRGRFGGSYNEQFF	TGTGCCAGCAGTTTAGACAGGGGTCGTTTTGGGGGTTCCTACAATGAGCAGTTCTTC
TRBJ1-2	TRBV6-2/TRBV6-3	-	-	CASSYFASTANYGYTF	TGTGCCAGCAGTTATTTCGCCTCGACAGCCAACTATGGCTACACCTTC
TRBJ2-1	TRBV24-1	TRBD1	few	CATSQGQSYNEQFF	TGTGCCACCAGCCAGGGACAGTCCTACAATGAGCAGTTCTTC
TRBJ2-7	TRBV9	-	-	CASSVGVGAQSYEQYF	TGTGCCAGCAGCGTAGGGGTGGGAGCCCAGTCCTACGAGCAGTACTTC
TRBJ1-1	TRBV4-1	-	-	CASSQDPPQGARNTEAFF	TGCGCCAGCAGCCAAGACCCCCCACAGGGCGCTCGAAACACTGAAGCTTTCTTT
TRBJ2-1	TRBV4-2	TRBD2	few	CASSRGLALYNEQFF	TGTGCCAGCAGCCGGGGACTAGCGCTTTACAATGAGCAGTTCTTC
TRBJ1-4	TRBV4-2	-	-	CASSLGDATNEKLFF	TGTGCCAGCAGCCTCGGGGATGCAACTAATGAAAAACTGTTTTTT
TRBJ2-1	TRBV2	TRBD2	-	CASGGDDNEQFF	TGTGCCAGCGGGGGGGACGACAATGAGCAGTTCTTC
TRBJ2-7	TRBV2	TRBD1	-	CASSENGQGYEQYF	TGTGCCAGCAGTGAGAACGGACAGGGCTACGAGCAGTACTTC
TRBJ1-2	TRBV12-3/TRBV12-4	-	-	CASTFGQLYGYTF	TGTGCCAGCACCTTCGGACAACTCTATGGCTACACCTTC
TRBJ2-3	TRBV9	TRBD2	-	CASSVYGLAGETDTQYF	TGTGCCAGCAGCGTATACGGACTAGCGGGAGAAACAGATACGCAGTATTTT
TRBJ2-1	TRBV21-1	-	-	CASSKPSNGFPTGNEQFF	TGTGCCAGCAGCAAACCTAGCAACGGGTTTCCTACGGGCAATGAGCAGTTCTTC
TRBJ2-5	TRBV2	TRBD2	-	CASYSGGIRETQYF	TGTGCCAGTTATAGCGGGGGGATCCGTGAGACCCAGTACTTC
TRBJ1-1	TRBV15	-	-	CATSRDRRLNTEAFF	TGTGCCACCAGCAGAGATCGGCGGTTGAACACTGAAGCTTTCTTT
TRBJ2-1	TRBV18	TRBD2	-	CASSRLAGEVLEQFF	TGTGCCAGCTCACGACTAGCGGGAGAGGTACTTGAGCAGTTCTTC
TRBJ1-2	TRBV6-2/TRBV6-3	-	-	CASSYNPRPGYTF	TGTGCCAGCAGTTACAATCCGAGGCCCGGCTACACCTTC
TRBJ1-5	TRBV6-6	TRBD1	-	CASKTGTGGRQPQHF	TGTGCCAGCAAAACCGGGACAGGCGGTAGGCAGCCCCAGCATTTT
TRBJ1-1	TRBV2	TRBD1	-	CASSAQGGNTEAFF	TGTGCCAGCAGTGCACAGGGGGGAAACACTGAAGCTTTCTTT